This T cell receptor beta chain was captured in a study of T-cell reconstitution after alpha-beta-depleted transplantation in children. Unique molecular identifiers were used in preparing the TCRbeta library. TCRdb re-called the PCR reads through MiXCR, storing one row per CDR3 protein. The sample includes 350,000 to 450,000 distinct CDR3 sequences, 13% seen only once; the top ten take about 4%. The CDR3 is made up of 13 amino acids. The junction had 4 bases not matched to a gene; V was cut back by 6 bases and J by 0 bases. Looked up from germline, CDR1 is SQVTM and CDR2 is ANQGSEA. This clonotype has ten or more counts.

The clonotype comes from a human donor who donated a stem cell graft to a child with Fanconi anemia. Sequences were derived from PBMCs, sampled from the stem cell graft. The gene calls are TRBV29-1 and TRBJ1-1; 7 bases match TRBD1. The CDR3 region has the DNA TGCAGCGTAACCGGGACAGTGAACACTGAAGCTTTCTTT. It translates to CSVTGTVNTEAFF.